The 18 T cell receptor beta chains below all came from one sample that was sequenced in a study of blood T cell repertoires in COVID-19. Profiling relied on immunoSEQ multiplex PCR, and the TCRdb table lists in-frame clones only, not all of them. The repertoire includes about 270,000 clones, 88% of them detected once, and about 3% sits in the top ten. Sequences were obtained from PBMCs or T cells enriched from blood (not recorded which). These receptors all come from a woman aged 50 to 60 who had recovered from COVID-19.

This chain uses TRBV28 with TRBJ1-5, with 7 nucleotides matching TRBD1. The CDR3 is 16 amino acids. J gave up 2 bases and V 5 bases, and 9 bases lay outside the gene matches. Germline V gene lookup returns CDR1 MDHEN and CDR2 SYDVKM. As DNA, the CDR3 is TGTGCCAGCAGTCAACAGGGACAGACCCGCAATCAGCCCCAGCATTTT. Protein product: CASSQQGQTRNQPQHF.

The chain is built from TRBV19 and TRBJ2-1; TRBD1 might be the D (5 bases). V lost 2 bases, J lost 7 bases, and 15 bases lay in between. The CDR3 is 15 residues long. Germline CDR1 is LNHDA and CDR2 is SQIVND (reference sequence). The CDR3 loop is CASSISGAMGNEQFF. The CDR3 coding sequence is TGTGCCAGTAGTATATCTGGGGCGATGGGGAATGAGCAGTTCTTC.

This clone was observed a few times. V usage is TRBV27 and J usage is TRBJ2-1; D remains ambiguous. The germline CDR1 and CDR2 sequences are MNHEY and SMNVEV (reference sequence). The CDR3 length is 17 residues. With 2 bases removed from V and 0 bases from J, the gap between germline ends came to 14 bases. The chain's CDR3 is CASSLTGLPSSYNEQFF. The CDR3 DNA reads as TGTGCCAGCAGTTTAACGGGTCTCCCGAGCTCCTACAATGAGCAGTTCTTC.

The chain is built from TRBV5-6 and TRBJ1-4; 8 bases are a match to TRBD1. This CDR3 is built from 15 residues. Germline values: CDR1 SGHDT, CDR2 YYEEEE. V shed 5 bases and J 3 bases; nucleotides not matched to a gene: 6. The CDR3 reads CASSRTGRANEKLFF. CDR3 bases: TGTGCCAGCAGTCGGACAGGGAGGGCTAATGAAAAACTGTTTTTT.

This chain uses TRBV28 with TRBJ1-1; 11 bases line up with TRBD1. The CDR3 length is 16 residues. Germline V gene data show CDR1 as MDHEN and CDR2 as SYDVKM. V gave up 5 bases and J gave up 1 base; unmatched junction bases: 6. In nucleotides, the CDR3 is TGTGCCAGCAGTGACGGGACAGGGGGACCGAACACTGAAGCTTTCTTT. Amino acid sequence: CASSDGTGGPNTEAFF.

The rearrangement links TRBV19 to TRBJ2-3, with TRBD2 identical over 13 bases. CDR1 and CDR2 (germline): LNHDA, SQIVND (reference sequence). The CDR3 has 16 amino acids. With 5 bases clipped from V and 5 bases from J, the junction kept 7 bases outside the gene matches. The CDR3 DNA is TGTGCCAGTAGTCCTGGACTAGCGGGAGTCAGAGATACGCAGTATTTT. Amino acids: CASSPGLAGVRDTQYF.

The V call is TRBV19, the J call TRBJ2-4, with D perhaps TRBD2 (5 bases). Germline-derived CDR1 and CDR2 are LNHDA and SQIVND (reference sequence). CDR3 length equals 17 residues. The V end was cut by 0 bases, the J end by 0 bases, with 12 bases between. CDR3 residues: CASSIDSRVLAKNIQYF. CDR3 DNA: TGTGCCAGTAGTATAGATTCGAGGGTCCTAGCCAAAAACATTCAGTACTTC.

This rearrangement joins TRBV11-3 to TRBJ2-1; 11 nucleotides match TRBD2. After removal of 1 base from V and 4 bases from J, the junction contained 3 bases not matched to a gene. Germline lookup yields CDR1 SGHNT and CDR2 YENEEA. The CDR3 runs to 16 residues. The CDR3 is CASSLGASGRYNEQFF. The CDR3 DNA sequence: TGTGCCAGCAGCTTAGGGGCTAGCGGGAGGTACAATGAGCAGTTCTTC.

This rearrangement joins TRBV7-9 to TRBJ2-5, with D tentatively TRBD1 (6 bases). Trimming shortened V by 4 bases and J by 5 bases, and 17 bases separated the two germline ends. Per the germline V gene, CDR1 is SEHNR and CDR2 is FQNEAQ (reference sequence). The CDR3 is 15 amino acids. CDR3 nucleotide sequence: TGTGCCAGCAGCTCAGGAACAGGGTTTTGGGAGACCCAGTACTTC. It translates to CASSSGTGFWETQYF.

CDR3 region: CASSEAPRTGGNEQFF. The CDR3 bases are TGTGCCAGCAGCGAAGCGCCCAGAACGGGGGGCAATGAGCAGTTCTTC. This chain joins TRBV7-3 and TRBJ2-1; 7 bases fit TRBD2. This CDR3 comprises 16 residues. Germline V gene sequence: CDR1 SGHTA, CDR2 FQGTGA. V was clipped by 5 bases and J by 6 bases; unmatched bases: 13.

The V and J genes are TRBV7-2 and TRBJ2-1; 7 bases are a match to TRBD1. The CDR3 totals 13 residues. With 5 bases clipped from V and 5 bases from J, the junction kept 3 bases outside the gene matches. Germline-derived CDR1 and CDR2 are SGHTA and FQGNSA. Here the CDR3 reads CASSADRHNEQFF. Written as DNA, the CDR3 is TGTGCCAGCAGCGCGGACAGGCACAATGAGCAGTTCTTC. Variable domain in full (rest from reference TRBV7-2 and TRBJ2-1): GAGVSQSPSNKVTEKGKDVELRCDPISGHTALYWYRQSLGQGLEFLIYFQGNSAPDKSGLPSDRFSAERTGGSVSTLTIQRTQQEDSAVYLCASSADRHNEQFFGPGTRLTVL.

This clone was seen once. The chain recombines TRBV12-3 or TRBV12-4 with TRBJ2-7; D unresolved. V gave up 5 bases and J gave up 7 bases, with 9 bases separating them. The CDR3 is 11 amino acids. The CDR3 region has the DNA TGTGCCAGCAGTGCCGGGTATGAGCAGTACTTC. It translates to CASSAGYEQYF.

This sequence joins TRBV25-1 and TRBJ2-1; the match to TRBD1 covers 9 bases. The ends lost 4 bases at V and 4 bases at J; junction bases unmatched: 5. Germline CDR1 reads MGHDK; CDR2 reads SYGVNS. CDR3 size: 15 residues. CDR3 nucleotides: TGTGCCAGCAGTGCGGACAGGGGCCCTTACAATGAGCAGTTCTTC. Its protein product is CASSADRGPYNEQFF.

This rearrangement joins TRBV12-3 or TRBV12-4 to TRBJ1-2; D may be TRBD1 (5 bases). Trimming shortened V by 8 bases and J by 5 bases, and 15 bases separated the two germline ends. This CDR3 contains 13 residues. CDR3: CASGRAGVYGYTF. The CDR3, as DNA: TGTGCCAGCGGCCGGGCGGGGGTTTATGGCTACACCTTC.

Written as DNA, the CDR3 is TGTGCCAGCAGCCAAGAATTGGCCAGGGGAAACACCATATATTTT. It yields the protein CASSQELARGNTIYF. The V call is TRBV14, the J call TRBJ1-3; D gene ambiguous. CDR3 size: 15 residues. V was clipped by 0 bases and J by 4 bases, with 10 bases between them. In germline, CDR1 is SGHDN, CDR2 FVKESK.

The V call is TRBV3-1 (or the pseudogene TRBV3-2), the J call TRBJ2-1; D is possibly TRBD2 (5 bases). Per the germline V gene, CDR1 is LGHDT and CDR2 is YNNKEL (reference sequence). The V end was cut by 0 bases, the J end by 3 bases, with 9 bases between. The length of the CDR3 is 15 residues. Written as DNA, the CDR3 is TGTGCCAGCAGCCAAGATGCTCGGGACTACAATGAGCAGTTCTTC. This sequence encodes CASSQDARDYNEQFF.

The chain employs TRBV12-3 or TRBV12-4 and TRBJ1-5; D is unclear. This CDR3 has 13 residues. Between the trimmed V and J ends, which lost 8 bases and 7 bases, there was a span of 15 bases. The CDR3 protein is CASGSGGNQPQHF. The CDR3 bases are TGTGCCAGCGGGTCGGGAGGGAACCAGCCCCAGCATTTT.

This clone has a single count. Here the CDR3 reads CSVDTNQRITDTQYF. For the CDR3, the DNA is TGCAGCGTTGATACCAACCAGCGGATCACAGATACGCAGTATTTT. The J gene is TRBJ2-3, the V gene TRBV29-1; D perhaps matches TRBD2 (5 bases). The CDR3 totals 15 residues. CDR1 and CDR2 from the germline V gene are SQVTM and ANQGSEA. V lost 3 bases and J 2 bases, leaving 15 bases between the germline ends.